A selection of T cell receptor beta chains follows, all from one sample in a study of monozygotic twins with inflammatory bowel disease. After re-calling the 5' RACE reads, TCRdb lists one entry per CDR3 protein, DNA absent. This sample's table reports approximately 330,000 distinct CDR3 sequences. The sample comprised blood. The receptors originated from a human donor with ulcerative colitis or Crohn's disease, or a healthy co-twin of an affected twin (not recorded which). Both conserved end residues are part of each CDR3. Fields, in order: J gene, CDR3 length, V gene, CDR3 protein.

TRBJ2-1	19	TRBV3-1	CASSPGGLAGVVSRNEQFF
TRBJ1-6	15	TRBV14	CASSQGQAFNSPLHF
TRBJ2-7	13	TRBV28	CASSFSQSNEQYF
TRBJ2-3	15	TRBV5-1	CASSITAGAKDTQYF
TRBJ1-2	14	TRBV2	CASSELGAADGYTF
TRBJ2-3	15	TRBV7-2	CASSLQGALTDTQYF
TRBJ2-5	14	TRBV7-9	CASSFNSGSETQYF
TRBJ2-2	18	TRBV4-1	CASSQDAGQGGSTGELFF
TRBJ2-6	18	TRBV18	CASSPRQGSISGANVLTF
TRBJ2-3	18	TRBV7-8	CASSFPRAFSSSTDTQYF
TRBJ2-7	13	TRBV7-3	CASSAIRDTEQYF
TRBJ1-2	13	TRBV15	CATSPREVDGYTF
TRBJ2-1	15	TRBV14	CASSQWQGGVNEQFF
TRBJ2-7	14	TRBV7-2	CASRSGGGLYEQYF
TRBJ2-7	12	TRBV12-3/TRBV12-4	CASTSRLGEQYF
TRBJ2-5	14	TRBV6-6	CASSYRDSQETQYF
TRBJ1-2	14	TRBV7-9	CASSHETGDYGYTF
TRBJ2-7	17	TRBV5-1	CASSLAALSGNSYEQYF
TRBJ1-1	15	TRBV21-1	CATKSRQGRGAEAFF
TRBJ2-3	16	TRBV28	CASSPTQGAGSDTQYF
TRBJ2-5	13	TRBV11-2	CASTHSVPGIRSF
TRBJ1-1	16	TRBV4-1	CASSQEPGVMATEAFF
TRBJ2-7	14	TRBV20-1	CSARDGQSTYEQYF
TRBJ1-5	15	TRBV6-2/TRBV6-3	CASSSGQYSNQPQHF
TRBJ2-1	15	TRBV4-1	CASSPRINGYNEQFF
TRBJ2-5	14	TRBV5-1	CASSDERGEETQYF
TRBJ1-1	14	TRBV5-4	CASSSRTGHPEAFF
TRBJ2-2	11	TRBV20-1	CSASYTGELFF
TRBJ2-7	14	TRBV28	CASSLQRGRREQYF
TRBJ1-6	15	TRBV19	CASSLQGVGNSPLHF
TRBJ2-1	15	TRBV5-1	CASSLRTSSYNEQFF
TRBJ2-2	15	TRBV11-3	CASSSASGGTGELFF
TRBJ1-1	20	TRBV5-4	CASSLTGAKPRQLMNTEAFF
TRBJ1-1	16	TRBV12-3/TRBV12-4	CASSSQFIEGNTEAFF
TRBJ1-5	15	TRBV5-6	CASSLGGAIDQPQHF
TRBJ2-3	16	TRBV5-1	CASSLGWDRGLNTQYF
TRBJ2-3	17	TRBV9	CASSVISSGGLTDTQYF
TRBJ2-7	14	TRBV7-9	CASSFPGIPYEQYF
TRBJ2-5	14	TRBV13	CASSLGTGVETQYF
TRBJ2-1	13	TRBV5-1	CASRAALGNEQFF
TRBJ2-1	16	TRBV7-3	CASSSSGTNSYNEQFF
TRBJ2-2	14	TRBV7-2	CASSFRGNTGELFF
TRBJ1-4	13	TRBV5-1	CASSRQGNEKLFF
TRBJ2-7	16	TRBV7-9	CAQSKKGGTGDYEQYF